This T cell receptor beta chain was documented in a study of vaccination and CD4 T cells after COVID-19. Study-level results: Detection of a median about 86% of reactive clones in convalescent patients was confined to the period after vaccination.

Germline V gives CDR1 LNHDA, CDR2 SQIVND (reference sequence). V was cut by 4 bases and J by 7 bases, with 17 bases left in between. The CDR3 has 15 amino acids. The Oncomine TCR Beta short-read assay was applied to DNA of cultured CD4+ T cells. MiXCR, applied by TCRdb to the PCR reads, yields one record per CDR3 protein. The sample has approximately 19,000 distinct CDR3 sequences; about half are singletons. This clonotype came up a few times. The antigen is unknown. Described treatment: roughly ten-day PBMC culture with coronavirus spike peptide pools or control peptides (ViraFEST assay). Cultures of PBMCs, over 1.5 million per well, were set up with about 10 IU/ml IL-2 and 10 ug/ml peptide pools.

The sequence was obtained from a human donor who had recovered from COVID-19. Sequencing was performed on CD4+ T cells from blood, cultured in vitro, taken after SARS-CoV-2 vaccination. The J gene is TRBJ1-5, the V gene TRBV19, with TRBD1 as a possible D gene (6 bases). CDR3 sequence (DNA): TGTGCCAGTAGTACCCCGGACAGTCTAAGGCAGCCCCAGCATTTT. This codes for CASSTPDSLRQPQHF.